The present entry profiles one T cell receptor (beta chain) with its context. Antigen specificity is unknown. These data come from a study of vaccination and CD4 T cells after COVID-19. Background on the study: The study enrolled six male and four female convalescents, two of whom were Hispanic. Post-vaccination samples were procured at a median of approximately 72 days following dose two (range 14 to 241). Overlapping SARS-CoV-2, HCoV-NL63, HCoV-OC43 and HCoV-229E spike peptides were used to stimulate cells.

This CDR3 spans 13 amino acids. Per the germline V gene, CDR1 is KGHSH and CDR2 is LQKENI. Deletions cut 6 bases from V and 0 bases from J, with 6 bases between. The treatment was: roughly 10-day PBMC culture with coronavirus spike peptide pools or control peptides (ViraFEST assay). These CD4+ T cells came from an unexposed donor, sampled before the COVID-19 pandemic (2011-2018). The Oncomine TCR Beta short-read assay sequenced DNA from cultured CD4+ T cells. In this case, cultured CD4+ T cells provided the extracted genomic DNA. TCRdb re-derived calls from the PCR reads in MiXCR, one entry per CDR3 protein. The data show over 8,500 distinct CDR3 sequences, with roughly 31% seen just once and around a quarter held by the top ten.

The material sequenced was CD4+ T cells from blood, cultured in vitro. V usage is TRBV18 and J usage is TRBJ1-5; D not certain. This TCR derives from a human donor in good health. The CDR3 sequence: CASSHNSNQPQHF. The CDR3 bases are TGTGCCAGCTCGCACAATAGCAATCAGCCCCAGCATTTT. Full variable domain (remainder filled in from reference TRBV18 and TRBJ1-5): NAGVMQNPRHLVRRRGQEARLRCSPMKGHSHVYWYRQLPEEGLKFMVYLQKENIIDESGMPKERFSAEFPKEGPSILRIQQVVRGDSAAYFCASSHNSNQPQHFGDGTRLSIL.